The clone carrying this TCR beta chain was seen repeatedly, ten times or more. Its antigen is unidentified. This entry is derived from a study of T cells in Graves' hyperthyroidism and ophthalmopathy. TCR beta CDR3 regions were amplified from RNA transcripts. Initially, a first-round RT-PCR of the TCR CDR3 employed the HTBI primer set. Each CDR3 protein gets one entry after TCRdb re-called the multiplex PCR reads with MiXCR. The data contain under 350,000 distinct CDR3 sequences, about 17% of them singletons. General study points: Most expanded thyroid clonotypes above 0.001 also appeared in blood.

CDR1 and CDR2 (germline): SGHNT, YYREEE (reference sequence). CDR3 length equals 15 residues. Trimming shortened V by 0 bases and J by 4 bases, and 10 bases separated the two germline ends. Each 10 ml fresh peripheral blood draw supplied the PBMCs. Sequencing was performed on blood. V usage is TRBV5-4 and J usage is TRBJ2-2; weak D call: TRBD2 (6 bases). This receptor was taken from a woman in her sixties with Graves' ophthalmopathy. The CDR3 DNA is TGTGCCAGCAGCTTGGTGGGGGGATCCACCGGGGAGCTGTTTTTT. Amino acid sequence: CASSLVGGSTGELFF.